Here is one T cell receptor (beta chain) with its context. The sample is drawn from a study of TIL therapy for anti-PD-1-resistant metastatic lung cancer. Study as a whole: Patients then received nivolumab; progressors got lymphodepletion, TIL and IL-2. A handful of tumors were EGFR-mutant and two were ALK-rearranged. Median tumor mutation burden was under 1.9 mutations per megabase.

Sequencing used immunoSEQ v3. The method was immunoSEQ multiplex PCR; TCRdb's version includes in-frame clones alone and lacks a portion of them. The data show 25,000 to 35,000 clones, 70% to 80% seen once. Time point: pre-treatment sample, taken before nivolumab and TIL therapy. CDR1 and CDR2 (germline): MNHNS, SASEGT. The CDR3 covers 16 residues. V gave up 4 bases and J gave up 3 bases, with 15 bases separating them. Specimen: blood, collected at baseline. This receptor was taken from a woman between 30 and 85 years old with non-small cell lung cancer. The rearrangement joins TRBV6-1 to TRBJ1-4; TRBD1 is a possible D gene (6 bases). CDR3 coding DNA: TGTGCCAGCAGTGGTACAGGGACCAGGCCTAATGAAAAACTGTTTTTT. Amino acids: CASSGTGTRPNEKLFF.